Listed below are T cell receptor beta chains from one sample, sequenced in a study of vaccination effects on CD4 cells after COVID-19. Here immunoSEQ multiplex PCR was the method, and the copy in TCRdb shows in-frame clones only, minus some. Of over 80,000 clones in the sample, around four fifths are singletons; the top ten hold 0.85% to 1.2%. Antigens of these TCRs are unknown. The sequences come from CD4+ T cells from PBMCs cultured with HCoV-OC43 spike peptides, collected after COVID-19 vaccination. These receptor sequences come from a human donor who received a COVID-19 vaccine. Each CDR3 is given with its conserved first and last residue. A D gene is named only where the DNA matches it firmly. Clone size appears in some rows only: once, few, many, or a class for an expanded clone.

clone_size,d_call,j_call,v_call,cdr3_nt,cdr3_aa
-,TRBD1,TRBJ1-1,TRBV7-8,TGTGCCAGCAGCGAACAAGGGGGCCGTGCTTTCTTT,CASSEQGGRAFF
-,-,TRBJ1-2,TRBV18,TGTGCCAGCTCACCACCCGGGGGCCCCACCTATGGCTACACCTTC,CASSPPGGPTYGYTF
few,-,TRBJ1-5,TRBV6-5,TGTGCCAGCAGTTACAGTAATAGCAATCAGCCCCAGCATTTT,CASSYSNSNQPQHF
-,TRBD2,TRBJ2-1,TRBV10-3,TGTGCCATCAGTGAACAAGCGGGGGGCTACAATGAGCAGTTCTTC,CAISEQAGGYNEQFF
-,-,TRBJ2-3,TRBV11-2,TGTGCCAGCAGCTTAGGGACGTCAGATACGCAGTATTTT,CASSLGTSDTQYF
once,-,TRBJ1-6,TRBV5-5,TGTGCCAGCAGCTTGCGCGGGAATAATTCACCCCTCCACTTT,CASSLRGNNSPLHF
-,-,TRBJ1-5,TRBV30,TGTGCCTGGAGTGGACAGGCTGGTCAGCCCCAGCATTTT,CAWSGQAGQPQHF
-,TRBD1,TRBJ1-5,TRBV4-1,TGCGCCAGCAGCCCGGGGACAGGGGGGATCACAAGTCAGCCCCAGCATTTT,CASSPGTGGITSQPQHF
-,-,TRBJ2-5,TRBV3-1/TRBV3-2,TGTGCCAGCAGCCAAGGCTTAGCCCAAGAGACCCAGTACTTC,CASSQGLAQETQYF
-,TRBD1,TRBJ1-4,TRBV7-9,TGTGCCAGCAGCCTCCGACAGGGGTTAACTAATGAAAAACTGTTTTTT,CASSLRQGLTNEKLFF
-,TRBD2,TRBJ2-5,TRBV7-9,TGTGCCAGCAGCTTCGGGGCTAGCGGGGTCCAAGAGACCCAGTACTTC,CASSFGASGVQETQYF
few,TRBD1,TRBJ1-6,TRBV3-1/TRBV3-2,TGTGCCAGCAGCCAAGTGGCAGGGGGTGACTCCTATAATTCACCCCTCCACTTT,CASSQVAGGDSYNSPLHF
-,-,TRBJ1-1,TRBV2,TGTGCCAGCAGTGAAGCGGACGCTTTCTTT,CASSEADAFF
-,TRBD2,TRBJ2-3,TRBV19,TGTGCCAGCAGACTACTAGCGGGGGGAACAGATACGCAGTATTTT,CASRLLAGGTDTQYF
-,-,TRBJ1-2,TRBV14,TGTGCCAGCCGCCCCAGGTGGGGAAACTATGGCTACACCTTC,CASRPRWGNYGYTF
-,-,TRBJ1-1,TRBV19,TGTGCCAGTACCAACCAGGCCACCGGAACTGAAGCTTTCTTT,CASTNQATGTEAFF
-,-,TRBJ1-2,TRBV5-1,TGCGCCAGCAGCTTGGTTCCGGCAAACTATGGCTACACCTTC,CASSLVPANYGYTF
-,TRBD1,TRBJ2-1,TRBV5-1,TGCGCCAGCACCGGGACAGATTACAATGAGCAGTTCTTC,CASTGTDYNEQFF
few,-,TRBJ1-4,TRBV24-1,TGTGCCACCAGTGATGGACGTTTAAATGAAAAACTGTTTTTT,CATSDGRLNEKLFF
-,-,TRBJ1-2,TRBV19,TGTGCCAGTGCGCGTGGGGACCTGGTTTATGGCTACACCTTC,CASARGDLVYGYTF
-,-,TRBJ1-6,TRBV6-5,TGTGCCAGCAGTTATACGGACACAGATTCACCCCTCCACTTT,CASSYTDTDSPLHF
-,TRBD1,TRBJ1-2,TRBV4-2,TGTGCCAGCAGCCAAGATTATCGGACAGGAATGGTCTACACCTTC,CASSQDYRTGMVYTF